These 12 T cell receptor beta chains share one sample of origin, sequenced in a study of control samples from healthy donors and cancer patients. The table came from immunoSEQ multiplex PCR; TCRdb's copy has only in-frame clones and leaves some out. The data contain just over 150,000 clones, over 85% of them singletons. Source material: blood. These receptors came from a man between 25 and 39 years old in good health.

V is TRBV7-9 and J is TRBJ1-5; 10 nucleotides align to TRBD1. The CDR3 covers 19 residues. The V and J ends lost 5 bases and 0 bases, in that order; junction bases with no gene match: 13. Germline V lookup: CDR1 SEHNR, CDR2 FQNEAQ (reference sequence). The CDR3, as DNA: TGTGCCAGCAGCCATAGTGAGACAGGGGGCGTCGGTAGCAATCAGCCCCAGCATTTT. Translation: CASSHSETGGVGSNQPQHF.

The chain employs TRBV6-6 and TRBJ2-7; 7 bases align to TRBD1. V shed 5 bases and J 3 bases; nucleotides not matched to a gene: 7. The germline V gene encodes CDR1 MNHNY and CDR2 SVGAGI (reference sequence). The CDR3 is 14 amino acids. CDR3 nucleotide sequence: TGTGCCAGCAGTAGACAGGGAACGGACTACGAGCAGTACTTC. Protein: CASSRQGTDYEQYF.

This chain joins TRBV19 and TRBJ2-3, with 13 nucleotides matching TRBD2. Germline CDR1 is LNHDA and CDR2 is SQIVND (reference sequence). This CDR3 region has 16 residues. After removal of 5 bases from V and 4 bases from J, the junction contained 6 bases not matched to a gene. CDR3 in DNA: TGTGCCAGTAGTCCTACTAGCGGGAGGGCCTCAGATACGCAGTATTTT. Amino acids: CASSPTSGRASDTQYF. Full variable domain (missing parts from reference TRBV19 and TRBJ2-3): DGGITQSPKYLFRKEGQNVTLSCEQNLNHDAMYWYRQDPGQGLRLIYYSQIVNDFQKGDIAEGYSVSREKKESFPLTVTSAQKNPTAFYLCASSPTSGRASDTQYFGPGTRLTVL.

This chain links TRBV9 with TRBJ1-1, with 7 positions matching TRBD1. The V gene end was trimmed by 2 bases and the J gene end by 10 bases; junction bases not matched to a gene: 8. Germline CDR1 SGDLS, CDR2 YYNGEE. The CDR3 consists of 13 residues. The CDR3 DNA is TGTGCCAGCAGCGTCCGGGACAGTAGACCAGCTTTCTTT. It specifies CASSVRDSRPAFF.

The rearrangement links TRBV5-5 to TRBJ1-6, with D tentatively TRBD1 (5 bases). Germline loops: CDR1 SGHKS, CDR2 YYEKEE (reference sequence). Trimming cost V 1 base and J 11 bases, with 19 bases left between them. The CDR3 has 16 amino acids. The DNA of the CDR3 is TGTGCCAGCAGCTTGCGATCCCAGGGCCTAAGAACACCCCTCCACTTT. Translated: CASSLRSQGLRTPLHF.

The chain has TRBV19 and TRBJ2-1; 12 positions match TRBD2. The V and J ends lost 7 bases and 0 bases, in that order; junction bases with no gene match: 10. This CDR3 region has 18 residues. Germline V CDR1 and CDR2: LNHDA, SQIVND (reference sequence). CDR3 nucleotides: TGTGCCAGTAAAGGACTAGCGGGAAGAGTTAGCTCCTACAATGAGCAGTTCTTC. Translated, it gives CASKGLAGRVSSYNEQFF.

This clone showed up just once. The chain uses TRBV7-2 and TRBJ1-1; TRBD1 might be the D (5 bases). This CDR3 has 14 amino acids. The germline gives CDR1 SGHTA, CDR2 FQGNSA. V was clipped by 0 bases and J by 2 bases, with 7 bases between them. CDR3 DNA: TGTGCCAGCAGCTTAGCCGGGGGAAACACTGAAGCTTTCTTT. Translating gives CASSLAGGNTEAFF.

The chain joins TRBV5-6 to TRBJ2-2; the match to TRBD2 covers 15 bases. V dropped 3 bases and J dropped 5; count of bases not matched to a gene: 11. Germline assignment: CDR1 SGHDT and CDR2 YYEEEE. The CDR3 spans 19 residues. As DNA, the CDR3 is TGTGCCAGCAGCTCGGGACTAGCGGGGGGAAAACTAAGAACCGGGGAGCTGTTTTTT. Its translation is CASSSGLAGGKLRTGELFF.

This clone was observed once. V usage is TRBV27 and J usage is TRBJ1-1; D is uncertain. The CDR3 runs 14 residues. Germline V lookup: CDR1 MNHEY, CDR2 SMNVEV (reference sequence). The V end lost 4 bases, the J end lost 1 base, and 10 bases lay between the germline ends. CDR3 DNA sequence: TGTGCCAGCAGTTCGCGGCAACCGAACACTGAAGCTTTCTTT. It yields the protein CASSSRQPNTEAFF.

The chain couples TRBV24-1 to TRBJ2-7; unclear D gene. V lost 3 bases to trimming and J lost 1 base, with 9 bases between them. Germline V gene lookup returns CDR1 KGHDR and CDR2 SFDVKD. This CDR3 comprises 14 residues. The CDR3 is CATSDPDRSYEQYF. CDR3 nucleotides: TGTGCCACCAGTGATCCCGACCGGTCCTACGAGCAGTACTTC.

The chain couples TRBV30 to TRBJ2-2; possibly TRBD2 for D (6 bases). V shed 2 bases and J shed 4 bases, with 11 bases lying between them. From germline, CDR1 is GTSNPN and CDR2 SVGIG (reference sequence). The CDR3 loop spans 14 amino acids. CDR3 bases: TGTGCCTGGAGTAAGTGGGAGGTCACCGGGGAGCTGTTTTTT. This codes for CAWSKWEVTGELFF.

The chain has TRBV14 and TRBJ2-7, with TRBD1 as a possible D gene (5 bases). Germline V lookup: CDR1 SGHDN, CDR2 FVKESK. The CDR3 spans 14 residues. Trimming took 9 bases from V and 4 from J, leaving 19 bases between them. DNA for the CDR3: TGTGCCAGAATTGAGCAGTGTGGGGCATACGAGCAGTACTTC. Its translation is CARIEQCGAYEQYF.